The 5 T cell receptor beta chains below come from one sample, sequenced in a study of cytomegalovirus exposure and HLA in healthy donors. With 60 Vbeta and 13 Jbeta primers, the PCR was carried out. Repertoires were generated with immunoSEQ multiplex PCR, while TCRdb's copy carries only in-frame clones and drops some. The sample holds about 190,000 clones, approximately 80% seen once. Sequencing used PBMCs. These receptors originate from a woman aged 40 to 49 in good health and CMV-seronegative.

The chain couples TRBV2 to TRBJ1-1, with TRBD1 matching 12 bases. Germline V gene lookup returns CDR1 SNHLY and CDR2 FYNNEI. Trimming took 6 bases from V and 6 from J; bases not matched to a gene: 2. The CDR3 is 13 residues long. CDR3 in amino acids: CASRGQGAAEAFF. As DNA, the CDR3 is TGTGCCAGCAGGGGACAGGGGGCGGCTGAAGCTTTCTTT.

As for this clone: One end of the junction does not line up with germline, which may come from a read error. J is TRBJ2-5 and V is TRBV7-9; 7 bases line up with TRBD1. Per germline, CDR1 SEHNR and CDR2 FQNEAQ (reference sequence). CDR3 length: 14 amino acids. As DNA, the CDR3 is TGTTCCAGCAGTGTGGCAGGGGGTGTGGAGACCCAGTACTTC. This codes for CSSSVAGGVETQYF.

To note about this clone: This CDR3 is also generated by other DNA sequences in the sample. The V gene is TRBV4-3, the J gene TRBJ2-3, with 10 bases fitting TRBD2. The CDR3 extends over 16 amino acids. V trimming: 3 bases; J trimming: 3 bases; junction bases outside the gene matches: 6. The germline V gene has CDR1 LGHNA and CDR2 YSLEER. The CDR3 DNA reads TGCGCCAGCAGCCACTTAGCGGGAGGTGGGACAGATACGCAGTATTTT. Residues: CASSHLAGGGTDTQYF.

This sequence joins TRBV9 and TRBJ2-2; D might be TRBD2 (6 bases). Germline CDR1 SGDLS, CDR2 YYNGEE. The CDR3 is made up of 13 amino acids. The V end lost 4 bases, the J end lost 5 bases, and 9 bases lay between the germline ends. This CDR3 reads CASSRGLTGELFF. DNA of the CDR3: TGTGCCAGCAGCCGGGGGTTAACCGGGGAGCTGTTTTTT.

The chain combines TRBV6-1 with TRBJ1-5; the match to TRBD1 covers 7 bases. V gave up 6 bases and J gave up 6 bases; unmatched junction bases: 5. CDR1 and CDR2 (germline): MNHNS, SASEGT. CDR3 size: 13 residues. CDR3 region: CASSETGVQPQHF. The CDR3 coding sequence is TGTGCCAGCAGCGAAACAGGGGTTCAGCCCCAGCATTTT.